The sequence of this T cell receptor beta chain was determined in a study of CD8+CD57+ T cells in acquired aplastic anemia. Study context: Sorted CD4+ and CD8+ cells yielded DNA averaging around 3 ug. Healthy donors gave some 10 million reads on average for CD4+ cells.

In the case of this clonotype: The target antigen is unknown.

Germline lookup yields CDR1 SEHNR and CDR2 FQNEAQ (reference sequence). The V and J ends lost 5 bases and 4 bases, in that order; junction bases with no gene match: 4. This CDR3 contains 13 residues. Broader study findings: Researchers report that around 30 CD8+ CDR3 sequences appeared in both patients and controls. CD8+ Simpson's diversity did not differ significantly between patients and controls.

Researchers used genomic DNA as the template to profile TCR beta VDJ and CDR3. TCRdb re-called the reads with MiXCR, one entry per CDR3 protein. The data show 120,000 or so distinct CDR3 sequences, about 46% seen once. The sample consisted of sorted CD4+, CD8+, or CD8+CD57+ T cells (not recorded which) from PBMCs. This clonotype was obtained from a human donor in good health, serving as a control. The chain links TRBV7-9 to TRBJ1-2; the match to TRBD1 covers 7 bases. CDR3 sequence (DNA): TGTGCCAGCAGCCTCGGGACAGCCTATGGCTACACCTTC. Translated: CASSLGTAYGYTF.